The clone carrying this TCR beta chain has a single count. The sample belongs to a study of TIL therapy for anti-PD-1-resistant metastatic lung cancer. Overall study: Tumors had a median PD-L1 proportion score of about 6.6%. Tumors carried a median about 1.5 non-synonymous mutations per megabase.

This was the immunoSEQ v3 assay. Survey-level samples got 1.5 million to 2 million read pairs; deep-level samples got roughly 5-6.5 million. Profiling relied on immunoSEQ multiplex PCR, and the TCRdb table lists in-frame clones only, not all of them. Of under 65,000 clones in the sample, approximately 80% are singletons; the top ten hold roughly 3%. V lost 6 bases to trimming and J lost 3 bases; unmatched junction nucleotides: 15. CDR1 and CDR2 from the germline V gene are MNHEY and SMNVEV (reference sequence). This CDR3 has 17 residues. The time point is: pre-treatment sample, taken before nivolumab and TIL therapy.

Source: blood, taken at baseline. The chain uses TRBV27 and TRBJ2-7, with 9 bases lining up with TRBD1. The receptor comes from a person aged 25 to 79 with non-small cell lung cancer. CDR3 amino acids: CASSALTTGTGHYEQYF. CDR3 coding DNA: TGTGCCAGCAGCGCACTCACCACCGGGACAGGGCACTACGAGCAGTACTTC.